These 20 T cell receptor beta chains came from one sample sequenced in a study of shared T cell receptors in the human thymus. Data came from immunoSEQ multiplex PCR; TCRdb stores just in-frame clones and leaves some out. Of hundreds of thousands of clones in the sample, roughly 90% were seen once. These data were likewise used in another study, on human thymus T cells.

The sequenced sample was thymocytes. The receptors here all came from a boy under two years old with a congenital heart defect.

The rearrangement uses TRBV6-4 and TRBJ1-2, with 9 bases aligning to TRBD1. The V gene's germline CDR1 is MRHNA and CDR2 SNTAGT. J lost 8 bases, V lost 6 bases, and 7 bases had no gene match. The CDR3 runs to 13 residues. CDR3 nucleotide sequence: TGTGCCAGCAGCAGGGACAGGGATAGAGGCTACACCTTC. It encodes CASSRDRDRGYTF.

This clone was picked up a small number of times. This chain connects TRBV9 to TRBJ2-3; no clear D gene. The CDR3 extends over 17 amino acids. Between the trimmed V and J ends, which lost 3 bases and 0 bases, there was a span of 17 bases. Germline V gives CDR1 SGDLS, CDR2 YYNGEE. This CDR3 reads CASSGSGRSPSTDTQYF. DNA of the CDR3: TGTGCCAGCAGCGGGAGTGGAAGGTCGCCTAGCACAGATACGCAGTATTTT.

This chain uses TRBV18 with TRBJ2-7; maybe TRBD2 (6 bases). Per germline, CDR1 KGHSH and CDR2 LQKENI. This CDR3 region has 15 residues. V shed 0 bases and J shed 3 bases, with 12 bases lying between them. The CDR3 bases are TGTGCCAGCTCACCACCTGGGGACTTGGGCTACGAGCAGTACTTC. It is translated as CASSPPGDLGYEQYF. Full variable domain (remainder filled in from reference TRBV18 and TRBJ2-7): NAGVMQNPRHLVRRRGQEARLRCSPMKGHSHVYWYRQLPEEGLKFMVYLQKENIIDESGMPKERFSAEFPKEGPSILRIQQVVRGDSAAYFCASSPPGDLGYEQYFGPGTRLTVT.

This rearrangement joins TRBV13 to TRBJ2-5; 16 nucleotides align to TRBD2. This CDR3 is built from 18 residues. Germline V CDR1 and CDR2: PRHDT, FYEKMQ (reference sequence). The junction had 8 bases not matched to a gene; V was cut back by 2 bases and J by 5 bases. CDR3: CASSLSGTSGRAGETQYF. The DNA of the CDR3 is TGTGCCAGCAGCTTAAGTGGGACTAGCGGGAGGGCAGGGGAGACCCAGTACTTC. The full variable domain, in which reference TRBV13 and TRBJ2-5 provide the parts outside the CDR3, is AAGVIQSPRHLIKEKRETATLKCYPIPRHDTVYWYQQGPGQDPQFLISFYEKMQSDKGSIPDRFSAQQFSDYHSELNMSSLELGDSALYFCASSLSGTSGRAGETQYFGPGTRLLVL.

The chain uses TRBV18 and TRBJ2-5; 9 bases map to TRBD1. The germline CDR1 and CDR2 sequences are KGHSH and LQKENI. This CDR3 is built from 16 residues. J lost 4 bases, V lost 0 bases, and 6 bases had no gene match. As DNA, the CDR3 is TGTGCCAGCTCACCACCGGCCGGACAGGGGATAGAGACCCAGTACTTC. It is translated as CASSPPAGQGIETQYF.

The chain carries TRBV28 and TRBJ1-5, with a tentative D call TRBD1 (5 bases). Trimming took off 10 bases at V and 3 bases at J, with 13 bases between the two ends. CDR1 and CDR2 from the germline V gene are MDHEN and SYDVKM. The CDR3 is made up of 13 amino acids. The CDR3 region has the DNA TGTGCCATTTCCAGGGCGGTCAATCAGCCCCAGCATTTT. Residues: CAISRAVNQPQHF.

Note on this clone: In the same sample, other DNA sequences code for this CDR3. This chain joins TRBV20-1 and TRBJ2-7; D is perhaps TRBD2 (6 bases). The germline V gene encodes CDR1 DFQATT and CDR2 SNEGSKA (reference sequence). V was cut by 6 bases and J by 5 bases, with 11 bases left in between. The CDR3 runs 11 residues. The CDR3 DNA reads TGCAGTGCGGGGGGAACTGACGAGCAGTACTTC. Protein: CSAGGTDEQYF.

The rearrangement joins TRBV18 to TRBJ1-2, with D tentatively TRBD1 (5 bases). The CDR3 extends over 18 amino acids. Between the trimmed V and J ends, which lost 2 bases and 0 bases, there was a span of 19 bases. Germline V gene data show CDR1 as KGHSH and CDR2 as LQKENI. CDR3 residues: CASSPCGEGRAANYGYTF. In DNA form, the CDR3 reads TGTGCCAGCTCACCATGTGGGGAGGGGCGGGCCGCTAACTATGGCTACACCTTC.

The rearrangement links TRBV30 to TRBJ2-1; 11 bases map to TRBD2. The CDR3 covers 15 residues. The V gene end was trimmed by 2 bases and the J gene end by 6 bases; junction bases not matched to a gene: 6. Germline V gene data show CDR1 as GTSNPN and CDR2 as SVGIG (reference sequence). The CDR3 nucleotides read TGTGCCTGGAGTTCAGGGACTAGCGGATCCAATGAGCAGTTCTTC. Its protein is CAWSSGTSGSNEQFF.

This sequence joins TRBV7-2 and TRBJ2-1; 8 bases are shared with TRBD1. V dropped 4 bases and J dropped 8; count of bases not matched to a gene: 7. CDR3 size: 14 residues. Germline V gives CDR1 SGHTA, CDR2 FQGNSA. CDR3 sequence: CASSSETGEDEQFF. CDR3 DNA sequence: TGTGCCAGCAGCTCCGAGACAGGGGAGGATGAGCAGTTCTTC.

In its sample, this clone was seen once. The chain couples TRBV14 to TRBJ2-2; TRBD2 agrees at 7 bases. Germline V lookup: CDR1 SGHDN, CDR2 FVKESK. V shed 0 bases, J shed 7 bases, and the junction held 11 bases outside the gene matches. The CDR3 runs 17 residues. CDR3 sequence: CASSQEVAGERVGELFF. As DNA, the CDR3 is TGTGCCAGCAGCCAAGAGGTGGCGGGAGAACGGGTCGGGGAGCTGTTTTTT.

The V call is TRBV28, the J call TRBJ2-7; 10 nucleotides align to TRBD2. The ends lost 8 bases at V and 7 bases at J; junction bases unmatched: 8. The CDR3 extends over 13 amino acids. Germline CDR1 and CDR2: MDHEN and SYDVKM. CDR3 bases: TGTGCCAGCGAAAGGACTAGCGGACGAGAGCAGTACTTC. Protein product: CASERTSGREQYF.

The chain combines TRBV28 with TRBJ1-5; no clear D. This CDR3 has 13 amino acids. Trimming cost V 6 bases and J 2 bases, with 8 bases left between them. The germline CDR1 and CDR2 sequences are MDHEN and SYDVKM. The CDR3 loop reads CASRVLGNQPQHF. The CDR3, as DNA: TGTGCCAGCAGGGTTTTAGGCAATCAGCCCCAGCATTTT.

In its sample, this clone was seen a few times. The chain combines TRBV19 with TRBJ2-3; tentatively, D is TRBD2 (6 bases). The CDR3 spans 16 residues. Germline CDR1 LNHDA, CDR2 SQIVND (reference sequence). The V end was cut by 1 base, the J end by 6 bases, with 17 bases between. CDR3 nucleotides: TGTGCCAGTAGTATAGGGGGGGACCCCTTACCGGATACGCAGTATTTT. It codes for CASSIGGDPLPDTQYF.

As regards this clone: At one of its ends the junction is not consistent with the germline gene, which may arise from a read error. V gene TRBV27 combines with J gene TRBJ1-1; D is unresolved. The CDR3 spans 12 residues. Per the germline V gene, CDR1 is MNHEY and CDR2 is SMNVEV (reference sequence). The CDR3 DNA is TGTGCCAGCAGTCCCGACAATACTGCAGCTTTCTTT. This gives the protein CASSPDNTAAFF.

The genes are TRBV7-2 and TRBJ2-7, with 7 bases identical to TRBD2. V lost 2 bases, J lost 7 bases, and 8 bases stayed unmatched. The CDR3 spans 14 residues. Germline V lookup: CDR1 SGHTA, CDR2 FQGNSA. CDR3 in DNA: TGTGCCAGCAGCTTACGGCGGGAGTGTGGGGAGCAGTACTTC. Translation gives CASSLRRECGEQYF.

The chain carries TRBV4-1 and TRBJ1-1; TRBD1 is a possible D gene (5 bases). CDR3 length: 16 amino acids. Germline V gene lookup returns CDR1 MGHRA and CDR2 YSYEKL. Trimming removed 4 bases at V and 4 bases at J, with 19 bases between. CDR3 bases: TGCGCCAGCAGCCGCCCACATCGGGCTAGGGGCACTGAAGCTTTCTTT. Residues: CASSRPHRARGTEAFF.

This chain joins TRBV7-6 and TRBJ2-1; TRBD2 agrees at 7 bases. J was trimmed by 4 bases and V by 4 bases; bases with no gene match: 10. The V gene's germline CDR1 is SGHVS and CDR2 FNYEAQ. The CDR3 sequence is 16 residues long. The CDR3: CASSSGGGPLYNEQFF. The CDR3 nucleotides are TGTGCCAGCAGCTCGGGGGGAGGGCCTCTTTACAATGAGCAGTTCTTC.

V usage is TRBV19 and J usage is TRBJ1-2, with D possibly TRBD1 on 6 matching bases. This CDR3 is 16 amino acids long. Germline CDR1 and CDR2: LNHDA and SQIVND (reference sequence). Trimming removed 1 base at V and 5 bases at J, with 17 bases between. The CDR3 DNA is TGTGCCAGTAGTATAGTTGTCGGGGGGCGCGATTATGGCTACACCTTC. Its protein product is CASSIVVGGRDYGYTF.

The chain is built from TRBV27 and TRBJ1-1, with TRBD1 as a possible D gene (6 bases). Between the trimmed V and J ends, which lost 5 bases and 11 bases, there was a span of 18 bases. The CDR3 sequence is 13 residues long. The germline gives CDR1 MNHEY, CDR2 SMNVEV (reference sequence). The CDR3 reads CASSPPWGGLAFF. For the CDR3, the DNA is TGTGCCAGCAGTCCGCCCTGGGGGGGCTTGGCTTTCTTT.